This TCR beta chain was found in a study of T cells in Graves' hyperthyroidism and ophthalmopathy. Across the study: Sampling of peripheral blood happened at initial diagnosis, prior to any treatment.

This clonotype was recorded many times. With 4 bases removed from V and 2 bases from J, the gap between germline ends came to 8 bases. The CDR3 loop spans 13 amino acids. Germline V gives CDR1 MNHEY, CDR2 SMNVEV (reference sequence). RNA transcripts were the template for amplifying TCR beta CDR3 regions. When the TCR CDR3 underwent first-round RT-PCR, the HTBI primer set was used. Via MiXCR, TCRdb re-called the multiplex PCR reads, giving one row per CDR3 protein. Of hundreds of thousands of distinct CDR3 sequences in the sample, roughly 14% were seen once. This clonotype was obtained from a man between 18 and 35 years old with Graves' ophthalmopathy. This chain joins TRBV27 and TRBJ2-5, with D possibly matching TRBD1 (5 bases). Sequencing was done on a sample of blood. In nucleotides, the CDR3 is TGTGCCAGCAGTTGGGGCCAGCAAGAGACCCAGTACTTC. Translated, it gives CASSWGQQETQYF.